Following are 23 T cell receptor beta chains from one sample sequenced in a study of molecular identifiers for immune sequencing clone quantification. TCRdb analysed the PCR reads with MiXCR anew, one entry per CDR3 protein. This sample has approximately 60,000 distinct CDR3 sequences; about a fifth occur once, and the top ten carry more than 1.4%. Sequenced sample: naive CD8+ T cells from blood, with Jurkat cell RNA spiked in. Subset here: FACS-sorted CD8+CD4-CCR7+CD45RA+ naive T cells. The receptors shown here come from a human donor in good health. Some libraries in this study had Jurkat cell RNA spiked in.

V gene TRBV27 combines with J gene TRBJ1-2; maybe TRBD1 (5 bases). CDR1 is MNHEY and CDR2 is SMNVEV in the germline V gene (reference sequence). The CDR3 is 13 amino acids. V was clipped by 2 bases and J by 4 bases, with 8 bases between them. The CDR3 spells CASSLGTSYGYTF. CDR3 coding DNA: TGTGCCAGCAGTTTAGGGACGTCCTATGGCTACACCTTC.

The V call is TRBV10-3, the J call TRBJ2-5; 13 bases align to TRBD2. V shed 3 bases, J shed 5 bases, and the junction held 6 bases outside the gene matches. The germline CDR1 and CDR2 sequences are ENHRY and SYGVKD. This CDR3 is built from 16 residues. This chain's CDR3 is CAISDPGLAGRETQYF. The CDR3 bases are TGTGCCATCAGTGATCCGGGACTAGCGGGACGGGAGACCCAGTACTTC.

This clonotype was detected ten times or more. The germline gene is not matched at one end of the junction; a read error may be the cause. In DNA, the CDR3 is TGTGCCAGTAGTTCCCTTGGGGAGCAGTACTTC. Residues: CASSSLGEQYF. The chain has TRBV6-6 and TRBJ2-7; D not certain. CDR1 is MNHNY, CDR2 SVGAGI, per germline (reference sequence). This CDR3 has 11 residues.

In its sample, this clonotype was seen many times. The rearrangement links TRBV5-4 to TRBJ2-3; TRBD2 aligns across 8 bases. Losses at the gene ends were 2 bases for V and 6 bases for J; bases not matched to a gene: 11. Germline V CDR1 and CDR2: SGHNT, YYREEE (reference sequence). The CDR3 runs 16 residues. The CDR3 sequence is CASSLKSGRSGDTQYF. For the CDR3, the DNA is TGTGCCAGCAGCTTAAAAAGCGGGAGATCAGGGGATACGCAGTATTTT.

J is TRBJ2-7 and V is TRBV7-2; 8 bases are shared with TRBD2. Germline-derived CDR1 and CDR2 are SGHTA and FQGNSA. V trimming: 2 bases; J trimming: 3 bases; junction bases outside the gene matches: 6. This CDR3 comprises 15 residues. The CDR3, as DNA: TGTGCCAGCAGCTTATCTCGGGAGGGCCTCTACGAGCAGTACTTC. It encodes CASSLSREGLYEQYF.

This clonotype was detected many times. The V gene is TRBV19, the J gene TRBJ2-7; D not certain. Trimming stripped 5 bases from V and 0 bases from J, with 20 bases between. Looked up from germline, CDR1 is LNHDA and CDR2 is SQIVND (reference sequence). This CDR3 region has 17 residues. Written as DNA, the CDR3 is TGTGCCAGTAGTCCCCAGGAGTTGGCTGAACCCTCCTACGAGCAGTACTTC. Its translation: CASSPQELAEPSYEQYF.

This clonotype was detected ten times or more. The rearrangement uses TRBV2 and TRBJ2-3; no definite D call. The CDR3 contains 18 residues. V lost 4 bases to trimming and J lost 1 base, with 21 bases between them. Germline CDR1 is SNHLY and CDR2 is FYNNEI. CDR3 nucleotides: TGTGCCAGCAGTGGCCCCCGAATTGCTGGCGCAGGCACAGATACGCAGTATTTT. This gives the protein CASSGPRIAGAGTDTQYF.

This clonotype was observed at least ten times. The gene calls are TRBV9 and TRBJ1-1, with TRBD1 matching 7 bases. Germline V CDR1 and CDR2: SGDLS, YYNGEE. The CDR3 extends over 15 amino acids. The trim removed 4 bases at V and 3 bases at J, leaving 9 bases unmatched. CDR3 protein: CASSPQGVRDTEAFF. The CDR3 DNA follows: TGTGCCAGCAGCCCCCAGGGGGTAAGGGACACTGAAGCTTTCTTT.

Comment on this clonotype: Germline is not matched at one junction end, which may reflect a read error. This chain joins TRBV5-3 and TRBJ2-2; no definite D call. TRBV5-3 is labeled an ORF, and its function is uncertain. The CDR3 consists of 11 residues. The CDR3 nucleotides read TGTACCAGCAGCTTTGCCGGGGAGCTGTTTTTT. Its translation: CTSSFAGELFF.

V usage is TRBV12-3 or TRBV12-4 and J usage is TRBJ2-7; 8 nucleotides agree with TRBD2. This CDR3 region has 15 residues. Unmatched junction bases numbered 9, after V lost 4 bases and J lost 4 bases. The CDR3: CASSSTSGSKYEQYF. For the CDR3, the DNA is TGTGCCAGCAGTTCTACAAGCGGGAGTAAGTACGAGCAGTACTTC.

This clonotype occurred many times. CDR3 protein: CASAGGTEAFF. The CDR3 DNA sequence: TGTGCCTCCGCAGGGGGCACTGAAGCTTTCTTT. The V gene is TRBV30, the J gene TRBJ1-1; 7 nucleotides agree with TRBD1. CDR3 length equals 11 residues. Looked up from germline, CDR1 is GTSNPN and CDR2 is SVGIG (reference sequence). J lost 4 bases, V lost 7 bases, and 3 bases had no gene match. Variable domain in full (rest from reference TRBV30 and TRBJ1-1): SQTIHQWPATLVQPVGSPLSLECTVEGTSNPNLYWYRQAAGRGLQLLFYSVGIGQISSEVPQNLSASRPQDRQFILSSKKLLLSDSGFYLCASAGGTEAFFGQGTRLTVV.

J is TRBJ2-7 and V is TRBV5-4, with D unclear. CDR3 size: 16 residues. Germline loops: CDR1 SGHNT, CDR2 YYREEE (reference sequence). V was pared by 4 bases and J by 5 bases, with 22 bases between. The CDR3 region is CASSPLKTLHANEQYF. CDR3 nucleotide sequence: TGTGCCAGCAGCCCGCTCAAGACTTTACATGCTAACGAGCAGTACTTC.

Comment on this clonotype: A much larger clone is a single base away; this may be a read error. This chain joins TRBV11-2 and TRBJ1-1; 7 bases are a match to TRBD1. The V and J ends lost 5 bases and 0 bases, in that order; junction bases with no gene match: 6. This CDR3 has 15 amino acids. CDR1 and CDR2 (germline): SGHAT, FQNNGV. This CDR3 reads CASSKTQGMNTEAFF. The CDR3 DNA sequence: TGTGCCAGCAGCAAAACACAGGGGATGAACACTGAAGCTTTCTTT.

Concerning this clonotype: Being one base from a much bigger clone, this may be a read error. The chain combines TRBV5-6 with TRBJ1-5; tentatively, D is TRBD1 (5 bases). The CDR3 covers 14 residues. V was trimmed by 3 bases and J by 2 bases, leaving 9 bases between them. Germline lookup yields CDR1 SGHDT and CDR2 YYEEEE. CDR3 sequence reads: CASSYETGNQPQHF. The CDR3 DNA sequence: TGTGCCAGCAGCTACGAGACAGGCAATCAGCCCCAGCATTTT. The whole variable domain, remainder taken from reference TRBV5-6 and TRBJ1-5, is DAGVTQSPTHLIKTRGQQVTLRCSPKSGHDTVSWYQQALGQGPQFIFQYYEEEERQRGNFPDRFSGHQFPNYSSELNVNALLLGDSALYLCASSYETGNQPQHFGDGTRLSIL.

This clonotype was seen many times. Here the CDR3 reads CASSSTGGVGDTQYF. DNA for the CDR3: TGCGCCAGCAGCTCTACAGGGGGCGTTGGAGATACGCAGTATTTT. This chain uses TRBV5-1 with TRBJ2-3; TRBD1 matches at 9 bases. CDR1 SGHRS and CDR2 YFSETQ come from the germline V gene. The CDR3 is made up of 15 amino acids. Germline trimming cut 3 bases from V and 5 bases from J; bases unmatched to any gene: 7.

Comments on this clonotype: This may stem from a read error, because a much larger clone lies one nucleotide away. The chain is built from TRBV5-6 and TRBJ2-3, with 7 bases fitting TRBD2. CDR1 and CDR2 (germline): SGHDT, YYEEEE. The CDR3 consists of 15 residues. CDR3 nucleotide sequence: TGTGCCAGCAGCTTAGGCGGGAGTAGCACAGATACGCAGTGTTTT. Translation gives CASSLGGSSTDTQCF.

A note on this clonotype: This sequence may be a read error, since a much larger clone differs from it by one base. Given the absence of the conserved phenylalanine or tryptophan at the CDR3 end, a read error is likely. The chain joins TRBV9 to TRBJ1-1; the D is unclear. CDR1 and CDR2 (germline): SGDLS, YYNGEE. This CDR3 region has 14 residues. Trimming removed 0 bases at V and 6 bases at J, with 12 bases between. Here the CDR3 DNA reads TGTGCCAGCAGCGTAGCTTCAAACGGGGCTGAAGCTTTCTCT. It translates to CASSVASNGAEAFS.

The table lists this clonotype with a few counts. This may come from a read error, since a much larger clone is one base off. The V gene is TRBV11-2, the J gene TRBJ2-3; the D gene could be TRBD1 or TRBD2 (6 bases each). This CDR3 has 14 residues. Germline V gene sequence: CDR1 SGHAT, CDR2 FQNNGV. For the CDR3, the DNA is TGTGCCAGCAGTTACCCGGGAGCGACAGGTACGCAGTATTTT. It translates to CASSYPGATGTQYF.

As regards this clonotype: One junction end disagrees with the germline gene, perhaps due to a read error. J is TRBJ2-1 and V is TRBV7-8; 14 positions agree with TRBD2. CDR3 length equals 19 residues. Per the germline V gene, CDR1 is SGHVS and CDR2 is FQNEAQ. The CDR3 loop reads CASRLAGLAGVGIYNEQFF. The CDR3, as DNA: TGTGCCAGCAGATTAGCGGGACTAGCGGGGGTAGGGATCTACAATGAGCAGTTCTTC. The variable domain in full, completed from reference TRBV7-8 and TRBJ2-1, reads GAGVSQSPRYKVAKRGQDVALRCDPISGHVSLFWYQQALGQGPEFLTYFQNEAQLDKSGLPSDRFFAERPEGSVSTLKIQRTQQEDSAVYLCASRLAGLAGVGIYNEQFFGPGTRLTVL.

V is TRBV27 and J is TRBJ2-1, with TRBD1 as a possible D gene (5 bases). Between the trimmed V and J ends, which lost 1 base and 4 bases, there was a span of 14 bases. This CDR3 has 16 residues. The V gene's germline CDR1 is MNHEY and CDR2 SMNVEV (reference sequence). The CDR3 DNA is TGTGCCAGCAGTTTATATCAGACAGCAGCGTACAATGAGCAGTTCTTC. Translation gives CASSLYQTAAYNEQFF.

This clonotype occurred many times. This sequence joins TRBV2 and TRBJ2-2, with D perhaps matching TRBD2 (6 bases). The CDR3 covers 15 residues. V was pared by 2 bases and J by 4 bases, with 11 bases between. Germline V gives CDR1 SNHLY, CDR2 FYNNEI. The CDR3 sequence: CASSELLAPTGELFF. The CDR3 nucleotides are TGTGCCAGCAGTGAACTCCTAGCGCCCACCGGGGAGCTGTTTTTT.

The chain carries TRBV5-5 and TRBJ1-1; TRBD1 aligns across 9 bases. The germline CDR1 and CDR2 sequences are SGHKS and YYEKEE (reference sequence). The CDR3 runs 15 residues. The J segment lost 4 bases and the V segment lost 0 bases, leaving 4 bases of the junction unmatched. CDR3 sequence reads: CASSLVDRGVTEAFF. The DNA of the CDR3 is TGTGCCAGCAGCTTGGTGGACAGGGGCGTCACTGAAGCTTTCTTT.

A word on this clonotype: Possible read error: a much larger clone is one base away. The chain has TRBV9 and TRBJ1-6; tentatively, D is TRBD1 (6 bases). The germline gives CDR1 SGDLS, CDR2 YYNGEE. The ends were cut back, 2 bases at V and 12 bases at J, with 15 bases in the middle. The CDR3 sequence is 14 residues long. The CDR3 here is CASSVGGAPGPLHF. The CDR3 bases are TGTGCCAGCAGCGTCGGGGGGGCCCCCGGACCCCTCCACTTT.